These 26 T cell receptor beta chains were all obtained from the same sample, sequenced in a study of CD8+ T cells in alopecia areata. Once RNA had been extracted, it was reverse transcribed into cDNA to act as the sequencing template. Measured with immunoSEQ multiplex PCR; TCRdb has only the in-frame clones, and not every one. The sample lists 150,000 to 200,000 clones; approximately 51% were seen once. Treatment given: oral pan-JAK inhibitor, 5-10 mg twice daily. The starting material was CD8+ T cells sorted from blood, obtained at approximately week 51, from a patient treated with tofacitinib. These receptors all come from a human donor with alopecia areata.

A few counts support this clone. The chain is built from TRBV2 and TRBJ2-7, with D perhaps matching TRBD2 (6 bases). The CDR3 spans 16 residues. V was trimmed by 4 bases and J by 0 bases, leaving 16 bases between them. Germline CDR1 reads SNHLY; CDR2 reads FYNNEI. The CDR3: CASSGRGRDFSYEQYF. For the CDR3, the DNA is TGTGCCAGCAGTGGAAGGGGCCGGGACTTCTCCTACGAGCAGTACTTC.

This clone came up a few times. The chain is built from TRBV29-1 and TRBJ2-1; TRBD1 is a possible D gene (6 bases). CDR3 size: 12 residues. Germline lookup yields CDR1 SQVTM and CDR2 ANQGSEA. Trimming removed 7 bases from V and 8 bases from J, with 15 bases in between. The CDR3 reads CSGGPSGYEQFF. The CDR3 DNA reads TGCAGCGGGGGGCCCTCTGGATATGAGCAGTTCTTC.

This clone showed up just a few times. J is TRBJ1-2 and V is TRBV5-4, with unresolved D. This CDR3 spans 14 amino acids. Between the trimmed V and J ends, which lost 4 bases and 8 bases, there was a span of 18 bases. Germline CDR1 SGHNT, CDR2 YYREEE (reference sequence). Here the CDR3 reads CASSTGPLSWGYTF. Here the CDR3 DNA reads TGTGCCAGCAGCACTGGGCCATTGTCCTGGGGCTACACCTTC.

This clone has a handful of counts. V and J are TRBV6-1 and TRBJ2-3; 9 bases are a match to TRBD2. Germline lookup yields CDR1 MNHNS and CDR2 SASEGT. Germline trimming cut 1 base from V and 4 bases from J; bases unmatched to any gene: 3. The CDR3 spans 15 residues. CDR3 nucleotide sequence: TGTGCCAGCAGTGAAGGTAGCGGGGGAGCAGATACGCAGTATTTT. This sequence encodes CASSEGSGGADTQYF.

The chain uses TRBV30 and TRBJ2-5; TRBD2 might be the D (6 bases). V lost 2 bases, J lost 2 bases, and 9 bases lay in between. The CDR3 totals 13 residues. Germline V CDR1 and CDR2: GTSNPN, SVGIG (reference sequence). CDR3 nucleotide sequence: TGTGCCTGGAGTCGGGGGTATCAAGAGACCCAGTACTTC. It is translated as CAWSRGYQETQYF.

The chain employs TRBV5-8 and TRBJ1-6; no clear D gene. Per germline, CDR1 SGHTS and CDR2 YDEGEE. The CDR3 totals 17 residues. Trimming left V 3 bases short and J 7 bases short, with 20 bases between. The CDR3 is CASSSPSVSRPNSPLHF. The CDR3, as DNA: TGTGCCAGCAGCTCGCCCTCCGTCTCACGCCCCAATTCACCCCTCCACTTT.

This clone came up once. V is TRBV4-1 and J is TRBJ2-1; D is undetermined. The germline gives CDR1 MGHRA, CDR2 YSYEKL. CDR3 length equals 16 residues. Trimming removed 6 bases from V and 5 bases from J, with 20 bases in between. As DNA, the CDR3 is TGCGCCAGCAGAAAAAAGGCCGGGTTTAGGAACAATGAGCAGTTCTTC. Its protein product is CASRKKAGFRNNEQFF.

The chain is built from TRBV6-1 and TRBJ2-3; possible D gene TRBD2, 6 bases. V lost 4 bases and J 1 base, leaving 12 bases between the germline ends. Germline CDR1 MNHNS, CDR2 SASEGT. The CDR3 loop spans 15 amino acids. The CDR3, as DNA: TGTGCCAGCAGTGCCCTTGGAGGGCGCACAGATACGCAGTATTTT. It is translated as CASSALGGRTDTQYF.

The rearrangement joins TRBV30 to TRBJ1-6, with 11 bases that match TRBD1. The germline gives CDR1 GTSNPN, CDR2 SVGIG (reference sequence). J was trimmed by 9 bases and V by 3 bases; bases with no gene match: 4. The CDR3 spans 14 residues. The CDR3 here is CAWRGTGGGSPLHF. For the CDR3, the DNA is TGTGCCTGGAGAGGGACAGGGGGAGGTTCACCCCTCCACTTT.

This clone has a handful of counts. The chain recombines TRBV7-9 with TRBJ2-3; TRBD1 agrees at 7 bases. The germline V gene has CDR1 SEHNR and CDR2 FQNEAQ (reference sequence). Germline trimming cut 5 bases from V and 3 bases from J; bases unmatched to any gene: 11. The CDR3 sequence is 16 residues long. The DNA for the CDR3 is TGTGCCAGCAGCCCGCGAATAGGGGGCGCGACAGATACGCAGTATTTT. Translating it yields CASSPRIGGATDTQYF.

This clone came up a few times. V and J are TRBV7-9 and TRBJ2-1; D remains unclear. Deletions cut 1 base from V and 5 bases from J, with 6 bases between. The CDR3 covers 13 residues. Germline V CDR1 and CDR2: SEHNR, FQNEAQ (reference sequence). The chain's CDR3 is CASSLVQNNEQFF. Here the CDR3 DNA reads TGTGCCAGCAGCTTAGTACAGAACAATGAGCAGTTCTTC.

As concerns this clone: Germline and junction disagree at one end, which may indicate a read error. The chain carries TRBV30 and TRBJ2-1; no firm D call. This CDR3 has 13 amino acids. From germline, CDR1 is GTSNPN and CDR2 SVGIG (reference sequence). The CDR3: CAWSDTSFNEQFF. In DNA, the CDR3 is TGTGCCTGGAGTGACACCTCCTTCAATGAGCAGTTCTTC.

V is TRBV6-1 and J is TRBJ1-2; 10 bases are shared with TRBD1. Germline V gene lookup returns CDR1 MNHNS and CDR2 SASEGT. The CDR3 loop spans 15 amino acids. J lost 2 bases, V lost 3 bases, and 3 bases had no gene match. Here the CDR3 DNA reads TGTGCCAGCAGTGACCCGGGACAGGGGAACTATGGCTACACCTTC. Translating it yields CASSDPGQGNYGYTF.

The chain carries TRBV4-1 and TRBJ1-5; D is unresolved. V dropped 0 bases and J dropped 7 bases, with 7 bases sitting between them. Germline V gene sequence: CDR1 MGHRA, CDR2 YSYEKL. This CDR3 spans 13 amino acids. The CDR3 coding sequence is TGCGCCAGCAGCCAAGATCATGGACAGCCCCAGCATTTT. This translates into CASSQDHGQPQHF.

The CDR3 loop is CASSYRTERNYNEQFF. CDR3 sequence (DNA): TGTGCCAGCAGCTACAGGACAGAACGAAACTACAATGAGCAGTTCTTC. The V call is TRBV7-9, the J call TRBJ2-1; maybe TRBD1 (6 bases). In germline, CDR1 is SEHNR, CDR2 FQNEAQ (reference sequence). CDR3 size: 16 residues. Trimming took 4 bases from V and 3 from J, leaving 16 bases between them. The full variable domain, its missing parts supplied by reference TRBV7-9 and TRBJ2-1, is DTGVSQNPRHKITKRGQNVTFRCDPISEHNRLYWYRQTLGQGPEFLTYFQNEAQLEKSRLLSDRFSAERPKGSFSTLEIQRTEQGDSAMYLCASSYRTERNYNEQFFGPGTRLTVL.

Of note for this clone: Other nucleotide sequences in the sample specify the same CDR3. This sequence joins TRBV20-1 and TRBJ1-1; D might be TRBD1 (5 bases). Trimming cost V 3 bases and J 8 bases, with 7 bases left between them. CDR3 length: 10 residues. The germline gives CDR1 DFQATT, CDR2 SNEGSKA (reference sequence). The CDR3 sequence is CSARQGEAFF. The CDR3 nucleotides read TGCAGTGCTAGGCAGGGAGAAGCTTTCTTT.

This rearrangement joins TRBV15 to TRBJ1-4; D is uncertain. The CDR3 consists of 16 residues. Germline CDR1 reads LNHNV; CDR2 reads YYDKDF (reference sequence). The V and J ends lost 2 bases and 3 bases respectively, with 13 bases between them. This CDR3 reads CATSRRVEVANEKLFF. DNA of the CDR3: TGTGCCACCAGCAGACGGGTTGAGGTGGCTAATGAAAAACTGTTTTTT.

This rearrangement joins TRBV4-2 to TRBJ2-7; no firm D call. The CDR3 extends over 13 amino acids. CDR1 is LGHNA and CDR2 is YNFKEQ in the germline V gene. V was cut by 4 bases and J by 6 bases, with 13 bases left in between. CDR3 region: CASSLSPRGEQYF. The CDR3 DNA follows: TGTGCCAGCAGCCTCTCCCCGCGTGGCGAGCAGTACTTC.

The gene calls are TRBV5-1 and TRBJ1-1; perhaps TRBD1 as D (5 bases). The CDR3 runs to 14 residues. V was pared by 4 bases and J by 4 bases, with 14 bases between. Germline lookup yields CDR1 SGHRS and CDR2 YFSETQ. The chain's CDR3 is CASSIREFATEAFF. The CDR3 DNA reads as TGCGCCAGCAGCATCAGGGAGTTCGCCACTGAAGCTTTCTTT. Filled out from reference TRBV5-1 and TRBJ1-1, the complete variable domain reads KAGVTQTPRYLIKTRGQQVTLSCSPISGHRSVSWYQQTPGQGLQFLFEYFSETQRNKGNFPGRFSGRQFSNSRSEMNVSTLELGDSALYLCASSIREFATEAFFGQGTRLTVV.

The V and J genes are TRBV25-1 and TRBJ1-4; D is ambiguous. The V gene's germline CDR1 is MGHDK and CDR2 SYGVNS. Deletions cut 5 bases from V and 7 bases from J, with 11 bases between. The CDR3 totals 13 residues. CDR3 sequence (DNA): TGTGCCAGCAGTTCGAATCGGGGTGAAAAACTGTTTTTT. This translates into CASSSNRGEKLFF.

The chain links TRBV5-1 to TRBJ2-5, with D possibly being TRBD1 or TRBD2 (5 bases each). The CDR3 is made up of 15 amino acids. Germline CDR1 SGHRS, CDR2 YFSETQ. Deletions cut 2 bases from V and 4 bases from J, with 15 bases between. The DNA of the CDR3 is TGCGCCAGCAGCTTATCAGGGCGCAGCGGAGAGACCCAGTACTTC. As protein: CASSLSGRSGETQYF.

This clone was counted between two and nine times. The CDR3 DNA reads TGCGCCAGCAGCTTCAGTGGGGAGGAGACCCAGTACTTC. It is translated as CASSFSGEETQYF. The chain employs TRBV5-1 and TRBJ2-5, with a weak D call TRBD2 (5 bases). The CDR3 totals 13 residues. V lost 2 bases and J lost 5, with 10 bases in between. Germline values: CDR1 SGHRS, CDR2 YFSETQ. The complete variable domain, with remaining parts taken from reference TRBV5-1 and TRBJ2-5, reads KAGVTQTPRYLIKTRGQQVTLSCSPISGHRSVSWYQQTPGQGLQFLFEYFSETQRNKGNFPGRFSGRQFSNSRSEMNVSTLELGDSALYLCASSFSGEETQYFGPGTRLLVL.

The J gene is TRBJ1-1, the V gene TRBV5-1; D gene unclear. V shed 6 bases and J shed 0 bases, with 18 bases lying between them. Germline CDR1 and CDR2: SGHRS and YFSETQ. CDR3 length: 16 residues. DNA for the CDR3: TGCGCCAGCACCCTGGACGGACCCCGGATGAACACTGAAGCTTTCTTT. It codes for CASTLDGPRMNTEAFF.

J is TRBJ2-2 and V is TRBV30; D is possibly TRBD1 (6 bases). The CDR3 runs 13 residues. CDR1 is GTSNPN, CDR2 SVGIG, per germline (reference sequence). The CDR3 coding sequence is TGTGTCCTGGACAGCGCGAACACCGGGGAGCTGTTTTTT. Protein: CVLDSANTGELFF.

There are a few counts of this clone. The chain couples TRBV25-1 to TRBJ2-1, with D perhaps assigned TRBD1 or TRBD2 (6 bases each). The germline V and J ends were trimmed by 7 bases and 12 bases, with 13 bases remaining between them. The germline V gene has CDR1 MGHDK and CDR2 SYGVNS. There are 11 residues in the CDR3. The CDR3 DNA reads TGTGCCAGCAAGGAGGGGGGCCGGCAGTTCTTC. Its protein is CASKEGGRQFF.

In its sample, this clone was seen a few times. The gene calls are TRBV19 and TRBJ1-5; 8 bases match TRBD1. The germline V gene has CDR1 LNHDA and CDR2 SQIVND (reference sequence). V gave up 5 bases and J gave up 4 bases; unmatched junction bases: 1. The CDR3 runs 13 residues. The CDR3 DNA follows: TGTGCCAGTAGTCAGGGGGCGAATCAGCCCCAGCATTTT. Protein: CASSQGANQPQHF.